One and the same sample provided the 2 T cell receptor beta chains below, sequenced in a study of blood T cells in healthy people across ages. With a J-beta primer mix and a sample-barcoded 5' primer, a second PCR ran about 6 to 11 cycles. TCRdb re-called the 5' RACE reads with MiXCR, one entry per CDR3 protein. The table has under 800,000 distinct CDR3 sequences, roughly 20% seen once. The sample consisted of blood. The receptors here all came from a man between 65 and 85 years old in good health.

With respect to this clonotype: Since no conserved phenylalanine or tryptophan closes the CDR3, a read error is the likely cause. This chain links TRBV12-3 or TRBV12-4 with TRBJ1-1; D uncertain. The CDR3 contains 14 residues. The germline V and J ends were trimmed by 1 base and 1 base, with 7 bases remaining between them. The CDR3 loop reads CASSLGRGNTEAFS. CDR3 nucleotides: TGTGCCAGCAGTTTAGGCCGGGGGAACACTGAAGCTTTCTCT.

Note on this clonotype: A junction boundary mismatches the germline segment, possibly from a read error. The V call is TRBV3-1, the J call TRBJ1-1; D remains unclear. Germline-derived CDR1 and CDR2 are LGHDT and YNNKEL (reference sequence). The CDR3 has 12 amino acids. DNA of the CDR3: TGCGCCAGCAGCCAAGATCCCACTGAAGCTTTCTTT. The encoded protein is CASSQDPTEAFF.